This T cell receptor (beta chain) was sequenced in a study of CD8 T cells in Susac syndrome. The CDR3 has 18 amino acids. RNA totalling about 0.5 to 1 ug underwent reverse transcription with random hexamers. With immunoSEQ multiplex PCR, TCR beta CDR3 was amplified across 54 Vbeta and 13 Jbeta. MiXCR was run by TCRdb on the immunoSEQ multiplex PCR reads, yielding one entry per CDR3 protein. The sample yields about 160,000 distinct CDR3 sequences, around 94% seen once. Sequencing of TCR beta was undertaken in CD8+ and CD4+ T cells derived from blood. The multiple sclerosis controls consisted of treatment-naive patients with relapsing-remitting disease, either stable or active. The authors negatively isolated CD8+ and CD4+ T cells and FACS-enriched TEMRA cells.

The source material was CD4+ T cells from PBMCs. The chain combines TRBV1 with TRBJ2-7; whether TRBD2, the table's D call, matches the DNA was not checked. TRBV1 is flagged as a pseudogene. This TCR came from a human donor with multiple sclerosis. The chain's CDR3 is CTSSQVRGLAGRNYEQYF. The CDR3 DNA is TGCACCAGCAGCCAAGTAAGAGGACTAGCGGGCAGAAACTACGAGCAGTACTTC.